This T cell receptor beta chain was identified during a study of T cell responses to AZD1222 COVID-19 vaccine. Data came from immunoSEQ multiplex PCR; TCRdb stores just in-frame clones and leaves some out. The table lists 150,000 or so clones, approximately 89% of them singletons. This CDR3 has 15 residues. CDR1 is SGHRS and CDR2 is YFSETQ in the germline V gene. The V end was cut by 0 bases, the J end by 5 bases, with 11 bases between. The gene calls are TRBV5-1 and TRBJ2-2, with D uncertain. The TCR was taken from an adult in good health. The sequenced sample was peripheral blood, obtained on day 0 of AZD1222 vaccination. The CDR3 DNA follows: TGCGCCAGCAGCTTGGCAGGCGACGGTACCGGGGAGCTGTTTTTT. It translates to CASSLAGDGTGELFF. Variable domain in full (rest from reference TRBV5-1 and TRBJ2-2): KAGVTQTPRYLIKTRGQQVTLSCSPISGHRSVSWYQQTPGQGLQFLFEYFSETQRNKGNFPGRFSGRQFSNSRSEMNVSTLELGDSALYLCASSLAGDGTGELFFGEGSRLTVL.